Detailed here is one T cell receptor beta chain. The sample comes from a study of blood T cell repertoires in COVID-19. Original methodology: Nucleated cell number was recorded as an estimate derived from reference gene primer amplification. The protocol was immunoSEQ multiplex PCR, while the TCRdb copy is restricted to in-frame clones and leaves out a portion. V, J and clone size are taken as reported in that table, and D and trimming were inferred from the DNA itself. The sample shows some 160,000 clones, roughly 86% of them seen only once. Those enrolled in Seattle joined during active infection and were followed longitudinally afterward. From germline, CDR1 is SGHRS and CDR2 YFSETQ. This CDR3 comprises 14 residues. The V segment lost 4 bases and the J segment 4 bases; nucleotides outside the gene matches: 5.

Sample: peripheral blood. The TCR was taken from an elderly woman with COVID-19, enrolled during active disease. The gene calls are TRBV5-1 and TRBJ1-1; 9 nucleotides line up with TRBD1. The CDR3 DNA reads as TGCGCCAGCAGCGAGACAGGGGGGGTCACTGAAGCTTTCTTT. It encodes CASSETGGVTEAFF.